Given below is one TCR beta chain in context. This study enrolled people aged roughly 18 to 89 from approximately 25 US geographic areas. Participants' own reports of clinical history determined their cohort assignment. Two consecutive negative NP/OP PCR tests, clearance, or resolved symptoms defined Cohort 3 recovery. The record originates from a study of blood T cell repertoires in COVID-19. This CDR3 has 15 amino acids. Germline V gene lookup returns CDR1 SGHAT and CDR2 FQNNGV. The V gene end was trimmed by 2 bases and the J gene end by 6 bases; junction bases not matched to a gene: 6. In the authors' workflow: Nucleated cell counts were estimated from reference gene primer amplification. The assay was immunoSEQ multiplex PCR, and TCRdb's table has in-frame clones only and misses some. Clone size and the V and J calls come from that table; the DNA yielded D and trimming. The sample carries a few hundred thousand clones, more than 75% recorded once.

The sample was PBMCs or T cells enriched from blood (not recorded which). J is TRBJ2-2 and V is TRBV11-2, with 7 bases lining up with TRBD1. This clonotype originated in a woman younger than 35 who had recovered from COVID-19. As DNA, the CDR3 is TGTGCCAGCAGCTTATATGTACAGGGGTCCGGGGAGCTGTTTTTT. Its translation is CASSLYVQGSGELFF.